The 3 T cell receptor beta chains listed next were all sequenced from one sample in a study of blood T cell repertoires in COVID-19. The method was immunoSEQ multiplex PCR; TCRdb's version includes in-frame clones alone and lacks a portion of them. The sample records roughly 290,000 clones, approximately 83% being singletons. Sequenced input: PBMCs or T cells enriched from blood (not recorded which). These receptors originate from a man aged 30 to 39 who had recovered from COVID-19.

This clone turned up a few times. The chain combines TRBV4-3 with TRBJ1-2; 7 bases fit TRBD1. V lost 3 bases to trimming and J lost 9 bases; unmatched junction nucleotides: 16. The germline CDR1 and CDR2 sequences are LGHNA and YSLEER. The CDR3 sequence is 16 residues long. Here the CDR3 reads CASSQLTGSGMFSYTF. CDR3 coding DNA: TGCGCCAGCAGCCAGCTGACAGGGTCTGGTATGTTTAGCTACACCTTC.

This sequence joins TRBV5-1 and TRBJ1-1; no definite D call. Germline CDR1 is SGHRS and CDR2 is YFSETQ. Trimming removed 7 bases at V and 1 base at J, with 8 bases between. This CDR3 has 12 amino acids. The CDR3 here is CASGEGNTEAFF. CDR3 nucleotide sequence: TGCGCCAGCGGGGAGGGGAACACTGAAGCTTTCTTT.

The genes are TRBV3-1 (or the pseudogene TRBV3-2) and TRBJ2-4; 7 bases map to TRBD2. Germline CDR1 is LGHDT and CDR2 is YNNKEL (reference sequence). CDR3 size: 15 residues. V was pared by 4 bases and J by 2 bases, with 5 bases of the junction left unmatched. CDR3: CASSPTAGSKNIQYF. The DNA for the CDR3 is TGTGCCAGCAGCCCAACAGCGGGGTCCAAAAACATTCAGTACTTC.